A selection of T cell receptor beta chains follows, all from one sample in a study of OX40 agonist ivuxolimab in advanced cancers. Clones were read by immunoSEQ multiplex PCR, and TCRdb kept only the in-frame ones, dropping some. The sample includes about 70,000 clones, around 80% seen only once; the top ten take roughly 5.3%. The material was CD4+ or CD8+ T cells sorted from blood, obtained in a trial of the OX40 agonist ivuxolimab. The receptors derive from an adult with an advanced solid tumor such as melanoma, head and neck, liver or kidney cancer. The CDR3 runs from the conserved cysteine through the conserved F or W. A D gene is named only where the DNA matches it firmly. Clone size is given for some rows only: seen once, a few or many times, or a class if the clone is expanded.

v_gene	d_gene	j_gene	abundance	CDR3aa	CDR3nt
TRBV18	-	TRBJ1-2	-	CASSPSRDGNYGYTF	TGTGCCAGCTCACCATCCCGGGACGGCAACTATGGCTACACCTTC
TRBV5-4	TRBD1	TRBJ2-7	-	CASSRDRQYEQYF	TGTGCCAGCAGCAGGGACAGGCAATACGAGCAGTACTTC
TRBV5-4	TRBD1	TRBJ1-1	-	CASRTGEGFRNTEAFF	TGTGCCAGCAGGACAGGGGAGGGGTTTAGGAACACTGAAGCTTTCTTT
TRBV2	-	TRBJ2-1	-	CASGITSSAAYNEQFF	TGTGCCAGCGGGATAACTAGTTCCGCCGCCTACAATGAGCAGTTCTTC
TRBV6-5	-	TRBJ1-2	-	CASSYKGSAGYTF	TGTGCCAGCAGTTACAAGGGGTCGGCTGGCTACACCTTC
TRBV5-4	-	TRBJ2-1	once	CASRSAGGSSYNEQFF	TGTGCCAGCAGGTCGGCGGGTGGGAGCTCCTACAATGAGCAGTTCTTC
TRBV7-9	-	TRBJ2-7	-	CASSADSFYEQYF	TGTGCCAGCAGCGCAGACAGCTTCTACGAGCAGTACTTC
TRBV7-9	TRBD2	TRBJ2-5	-	CASSQRGGGKETQYF	TGTGCCAGCAGCCAGCGCGGCGGGGGGAAAGAGACCCAGTACTTC
TRBV29-1	-	TRBJ1-5	-	CSARVSLNQPQHF	TGCAGCGCCCGGGTCTCACTGAATCAGCCCCAGCATTTT
TRBV7-9	TRBD2	TRBJ2-3	-	CASNIAGTDTQYF	TGTGCCAGCAACATAGCGGGAACAGATACGCAGTATTTT
TRBV6-5	TRBD2	TRBJ2-7	once	CAISGGVRVYEQYF	TGTGCCATCAGTGGGGGGGTTAGGGTCTACGAGCAGTACTTC
TRBV7-8	TRBD1	TRBJ1-1	-	CASSLAVQGREAFF	TGTGCCAGCAGCTTAGCGGTACAGGGGCGTGAAGCTTTCTTT
TRBV30	-	TRBJ1-1	-	CAWSIRNTEAFF	TGTGCCTGGAGTATTCGGAACACTGAAGCTTTCTTT
TRBV5-6	-	TRBJ2-7	-	CASSPDLGLPSYEQYF	TGTGCCAGCAGCCCCGACCTGGGACTCCCCTCCTACGAGCAGTACTTC
TRBV6-6	-	TRBJ1-2	few	CASTKLGSYGYTF	TGTGCCAGTACTAAGCTTGGGAGCTATGGCTACACCTTC
TRBV9	-	TRBJ1-4	-	CASSASGDPNEKLFF	TGTGCCAGCAGCGCCTCAGGGGACCCTAATGAAAAACTGTTTTTT